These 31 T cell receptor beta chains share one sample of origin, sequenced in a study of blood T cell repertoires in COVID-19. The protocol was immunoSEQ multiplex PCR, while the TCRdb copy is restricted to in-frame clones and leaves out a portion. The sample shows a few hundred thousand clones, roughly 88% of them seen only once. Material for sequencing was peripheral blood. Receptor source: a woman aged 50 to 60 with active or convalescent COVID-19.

CDR3 region: CAWSVLGGGAYGYTF. CDR3 nucleotides: TGTGCCTGGAGTGTACTGGGCGGGGGCGCTTATGGCTACACCTTC. This chain connects TRBV30 to TRBJ1-2; a possible D gene is TRBD1 (6 bases). The germline V and J ends were trimmed by 0 bases and 5 bases, with 16 bases remaining between them. The CDR3 has 15 residues. CDR1 is GTSNPN and CDR2 is SVGIG in the germline V gene (reference sequence). The full variable domain, with the rest looked up from reference TRBV30 and TRBJ1-2, is SQTIHQWPATLVQPVGSPLSLECTVEGTSNPNLYWYRQAAGRGLQLLFYSVGIGQISSEVPQNLSASRPQDRQFILSSKKLLLSDSGFYLCAWSVLGGGAYGYTFGSGTRLTVV.

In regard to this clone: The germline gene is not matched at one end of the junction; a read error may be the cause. The CDR3 sequence: CATSLRRDPYEQYF. CDR3 sequence (DNA): TGTGCCACCAGCCTACGGCGGGATCCCTACGAGCAGTACTTC. J is TRBJ2-7 and V is TRBV7-2; a weak D match, TRBD2 (6 bases). This CDR3 region has 14 residues. The germline CDR1 and CDR2 sequences are SGHTA and FQGNSA.

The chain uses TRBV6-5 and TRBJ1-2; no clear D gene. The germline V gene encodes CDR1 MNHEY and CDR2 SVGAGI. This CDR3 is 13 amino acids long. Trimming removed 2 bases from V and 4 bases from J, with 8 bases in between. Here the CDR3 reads CASSYTLSYGYTF. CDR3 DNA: TGTGCCAGCAGTTACACTTTGAGCTATGGCTACACCTTC.

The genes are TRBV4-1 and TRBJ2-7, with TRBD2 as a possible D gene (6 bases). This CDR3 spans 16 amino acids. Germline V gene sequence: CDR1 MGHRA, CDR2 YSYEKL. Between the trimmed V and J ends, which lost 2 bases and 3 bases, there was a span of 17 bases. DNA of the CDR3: TGCGCCAGCAGCCAAACCGGAGGGAGTTCTTACTACGAGCAGTACTTC. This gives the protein CASSQTGGSSYYEQYF.

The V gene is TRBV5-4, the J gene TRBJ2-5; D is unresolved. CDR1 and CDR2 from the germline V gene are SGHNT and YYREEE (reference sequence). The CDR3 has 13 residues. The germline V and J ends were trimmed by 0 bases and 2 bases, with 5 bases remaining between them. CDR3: CASSLGSQETQYF. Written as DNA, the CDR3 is TGTGCCAGCAGCTTGGGCAGTCAAGAGACCCAGTACTTC. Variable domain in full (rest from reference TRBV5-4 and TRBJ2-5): ETGVTQSPTHLIKTRGQQVTLRCSSQSGHNTVSWYQQALGQGPQFIFQYYREEENGRGNFPPRFSGLQFPNYSSELNVNALELDDSALYLCASSLGSQETQYFGPGTRLLVL.

The DNA of the CDR3 is TGTGCCTGGAGTGTAGAGGGTCGGCAGCCCCAGCATTTT. It specifies CAWSVEGRQPQHF. The rearrangement links TRBV30 to TRBJ1-5; D gene uncertain. V lost 0 bases and J lost 7, with 10 bases in between. Per germline, CDR1 GTSNPN and CDR2 SVGIG (reference sequence). The CDR3 has 13 residues.

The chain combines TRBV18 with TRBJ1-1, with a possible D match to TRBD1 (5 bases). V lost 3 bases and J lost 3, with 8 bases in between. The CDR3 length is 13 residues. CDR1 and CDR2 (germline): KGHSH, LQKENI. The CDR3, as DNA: TGTGCCAGCTCACCTGAAGGGGACACTGAAGCTTTCTTT. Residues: CASSPEGDTEAFF.

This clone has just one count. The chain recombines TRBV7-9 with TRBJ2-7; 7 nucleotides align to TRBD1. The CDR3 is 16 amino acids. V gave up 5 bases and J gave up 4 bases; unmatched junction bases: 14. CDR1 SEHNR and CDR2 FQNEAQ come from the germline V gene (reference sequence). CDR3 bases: TGTGCCAGCAGCAAATTGCCTGTAAAGGGACAGTACGAGCAGTACTTC. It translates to CASSKLPVKGQYEQYF.

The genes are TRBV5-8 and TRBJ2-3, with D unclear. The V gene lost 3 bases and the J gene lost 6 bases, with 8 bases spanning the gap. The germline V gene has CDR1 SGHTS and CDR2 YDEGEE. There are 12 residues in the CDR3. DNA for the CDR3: TGTGCCAGCAGCTCAAGCCTTGATACGCAGTATTTT. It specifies CASSSSLDTQYF.

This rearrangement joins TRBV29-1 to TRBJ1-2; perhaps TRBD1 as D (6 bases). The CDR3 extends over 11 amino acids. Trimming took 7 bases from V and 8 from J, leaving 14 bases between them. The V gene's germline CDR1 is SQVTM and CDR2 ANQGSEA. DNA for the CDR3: TGCAGCGCCACACAGGGAATCGGCTACACCTTC. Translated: CSATQGIGYTF.

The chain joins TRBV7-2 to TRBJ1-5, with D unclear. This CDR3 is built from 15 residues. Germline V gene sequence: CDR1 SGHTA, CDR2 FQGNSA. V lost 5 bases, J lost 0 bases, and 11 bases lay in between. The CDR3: CASSPTVFSNQPQHF. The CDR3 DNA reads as TGTGCCAGCAGCCCAACAGTTTTTAGCAATCAGCCCCAGCATTTT.

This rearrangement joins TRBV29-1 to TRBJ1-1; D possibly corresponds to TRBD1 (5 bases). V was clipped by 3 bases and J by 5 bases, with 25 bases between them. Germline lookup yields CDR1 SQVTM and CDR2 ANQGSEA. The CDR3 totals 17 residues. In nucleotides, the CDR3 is TGCAGCGTTGATGGGACTGTCGGCGTCAGTTCAAAGACTGAAGCTTTCTTT. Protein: CSVDGTVGVSSKTEAFF. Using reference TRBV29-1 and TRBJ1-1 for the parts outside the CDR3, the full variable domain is SAVISQKPSRDICQRGTSLTIQCQVDSQVTMMFWYRQQPGQSLTLIATANQGSEATYESGFVIDKFPISRPNLTFSTLTVSNMSPEDSSIYLCSVDGTVGVSSKTEAFFGQGTRLTVV.

The CDR3 loop is CASSLGRGGPSEQFF. The CDR3 region has the DNA TGTGCCAGCAGTTTGGGGCGGGGGGGCCCATCGGAGCAGTTCTTC. The chain employs TRBV9 and TRBJ2-1; TRBD2 matches at 9 bases. The germline CDR1 and CDR2 sequences are SGDLS and YYNGEE. This CDR3 comprises 15 residues. J lost 10 bases, V lost 5 bases, and 13 bases had no gene match.

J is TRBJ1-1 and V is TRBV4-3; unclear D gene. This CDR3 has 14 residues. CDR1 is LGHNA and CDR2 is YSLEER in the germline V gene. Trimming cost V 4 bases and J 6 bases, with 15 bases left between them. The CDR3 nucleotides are TGCGCCAGCAGCCCCGAACCCCAGAGGGCTGAAGCTTTCTTT. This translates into CASSPEPQRAEAFF.

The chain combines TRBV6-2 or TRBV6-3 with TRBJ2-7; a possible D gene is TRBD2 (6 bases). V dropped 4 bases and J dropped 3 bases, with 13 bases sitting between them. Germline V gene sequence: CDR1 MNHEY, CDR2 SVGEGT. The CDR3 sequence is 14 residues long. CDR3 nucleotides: TGTGCCAGCAGTTCCCCGGGGGACGTCTACGAGCAGTACTTC. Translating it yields CASSSPGDVYEQYF.

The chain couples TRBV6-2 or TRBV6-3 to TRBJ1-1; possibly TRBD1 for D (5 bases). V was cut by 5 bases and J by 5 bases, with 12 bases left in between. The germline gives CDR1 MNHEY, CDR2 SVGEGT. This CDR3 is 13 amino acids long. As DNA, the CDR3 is TGTGCCAGCAGTCTCTCACGGGGGACTGAAGCTTTCTTT. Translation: CASSLSRGTEAFF.

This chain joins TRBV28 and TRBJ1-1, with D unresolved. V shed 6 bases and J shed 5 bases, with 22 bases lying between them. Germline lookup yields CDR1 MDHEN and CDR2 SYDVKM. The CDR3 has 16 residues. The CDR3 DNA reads TGTGCCAGCAGCCCTACGAGGGCCGGGCCGAGTACTGAAGCTTTCTTT. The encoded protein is CASSPTRAGPSTEAFF. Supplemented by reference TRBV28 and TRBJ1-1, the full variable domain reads DVKVTQSSRYLVKRTGEKVFLECVQDMDHENMFWYRQDPGLGLRLIYFSYDVKMKEKGDIPEGYSVSREKKERFSLILESASTNQTSMYLCASSPTRAGPSTEAFFGQGTRLTVV.

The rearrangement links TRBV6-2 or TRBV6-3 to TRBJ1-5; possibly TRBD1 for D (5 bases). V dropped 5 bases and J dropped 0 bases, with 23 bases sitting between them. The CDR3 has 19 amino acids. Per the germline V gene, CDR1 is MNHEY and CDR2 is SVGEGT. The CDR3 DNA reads TGTGCCAGCAGTCCCCCCGGGACTACCCGACTCTATAGCAATCAGCCCCAGCATTTT. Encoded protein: CASSPPGTTRLYSNQPQHF.

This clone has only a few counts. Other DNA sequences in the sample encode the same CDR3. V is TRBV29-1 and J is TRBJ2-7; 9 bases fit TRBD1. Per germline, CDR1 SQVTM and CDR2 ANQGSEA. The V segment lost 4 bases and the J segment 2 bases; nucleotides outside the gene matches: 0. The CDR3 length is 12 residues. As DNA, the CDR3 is TGCAGCGTTGGACAGGGGGCCTACGAGCAGTACTTC. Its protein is CSVGQGAYEQYF.

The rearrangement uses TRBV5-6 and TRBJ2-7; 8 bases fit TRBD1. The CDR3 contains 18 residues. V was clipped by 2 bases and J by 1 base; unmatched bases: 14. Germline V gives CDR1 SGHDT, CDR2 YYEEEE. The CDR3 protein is CASSFSTRTGTFSYEQYF. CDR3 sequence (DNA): TGTGCCAGCAGCTTTTCTACCCGGACAGGGACCTTTTCCTACGAGCAGTACTTC.

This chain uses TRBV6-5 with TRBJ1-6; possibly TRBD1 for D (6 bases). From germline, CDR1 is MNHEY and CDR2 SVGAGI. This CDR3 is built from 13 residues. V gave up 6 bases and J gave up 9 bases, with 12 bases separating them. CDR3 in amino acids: CASRSNRVSPLHF. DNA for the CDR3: TGTGCCAGCAGGAGCAACAGGGTTTCACCCCTCCACTTT.

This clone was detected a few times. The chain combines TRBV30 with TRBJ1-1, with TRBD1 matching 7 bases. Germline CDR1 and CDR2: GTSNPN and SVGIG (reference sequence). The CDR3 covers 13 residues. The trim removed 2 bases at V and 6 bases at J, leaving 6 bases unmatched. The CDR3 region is CAWSSRGWAEAFF. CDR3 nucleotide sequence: TGTGCCTGGAGTTCCAGGGGGTGGGCTGAAGCTTTCTTT.

CDR3 amino acids: CAWSVLRDSMYEQYF. CDR3 nucleotides: TGTGCCTGGAGTGTACTGCGGGATTCAATGTACGAGCAGTACTTC. The V and J genes are TRBV30 and TRBJ2-7; D is possibly TRBD2 (6 bases). Deletions cut 0 bases from V and 4 bases from J, with 16 bases between. The CDR3 has 15 residues. The V gene's germline CDR1 is GTSNPN and CDR2 SVGIG (reference sequence). Filled out from reference TRBV30 and TRBJ2-7, the complete variable domain reads SQTIHQWPATLVQPVGSPLSLECTVEGTSNPNLYWYRQAAGRGLQLLFYSVGIGQISSEVPQNLSASRPQDRQFILSSKKLLLSDSGFYLCAWSVLRDSMYEQYFGPGTRLTVT.

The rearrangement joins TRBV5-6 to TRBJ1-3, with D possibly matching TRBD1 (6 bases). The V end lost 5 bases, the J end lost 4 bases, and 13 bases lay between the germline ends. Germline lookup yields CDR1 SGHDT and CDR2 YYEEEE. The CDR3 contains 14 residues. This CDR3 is CASRGTGRGNTIYF. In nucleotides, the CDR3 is TGTGCCAGCAGGGGCACAGGGCGCGGAAACACCATATATTTT.

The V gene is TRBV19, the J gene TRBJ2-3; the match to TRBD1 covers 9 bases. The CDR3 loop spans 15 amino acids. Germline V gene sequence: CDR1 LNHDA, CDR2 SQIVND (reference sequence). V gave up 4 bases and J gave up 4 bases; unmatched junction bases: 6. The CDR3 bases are TGTGCCAGTAGTACACCGGGACAGGGATCAGATACGCAGTATTTT. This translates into CASSTPGQGSDTQYF.

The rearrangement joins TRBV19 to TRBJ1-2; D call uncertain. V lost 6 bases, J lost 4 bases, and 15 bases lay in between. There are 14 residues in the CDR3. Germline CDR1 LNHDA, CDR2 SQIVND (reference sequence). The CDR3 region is CASSLSAIRYGYTF. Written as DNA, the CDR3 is TGTGCCAGTAGCCTCAGTGCCATACGCTATGGCTACACCTTC.

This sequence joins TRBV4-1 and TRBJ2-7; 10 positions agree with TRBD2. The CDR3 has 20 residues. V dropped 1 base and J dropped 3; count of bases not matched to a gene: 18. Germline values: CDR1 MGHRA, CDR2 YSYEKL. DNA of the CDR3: TGCGCCAGCAGCCAAGGCCGTTCTTCCGCCCTAGCGGGAGTGATCTACGAGCAGTACTTC. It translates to CASSQGRSSALAGVIYEQYF.

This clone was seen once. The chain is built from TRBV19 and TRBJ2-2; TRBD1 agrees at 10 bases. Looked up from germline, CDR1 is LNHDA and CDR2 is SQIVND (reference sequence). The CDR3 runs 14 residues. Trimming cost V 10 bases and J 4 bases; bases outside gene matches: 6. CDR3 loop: CATSTGGVTGELFF. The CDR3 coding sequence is TGTGCCACCTCGACAGGGGGCGTCACCGGGGAGCTGTTTTTT.

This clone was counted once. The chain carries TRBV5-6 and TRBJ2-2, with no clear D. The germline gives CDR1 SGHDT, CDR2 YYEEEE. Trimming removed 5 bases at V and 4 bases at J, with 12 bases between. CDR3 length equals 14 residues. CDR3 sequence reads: CASRPRSFTGELFF. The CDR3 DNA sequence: TGTGCCAGCAGGCCGCGGTCCTTCACCGGGGAGCTGTTTTTT.

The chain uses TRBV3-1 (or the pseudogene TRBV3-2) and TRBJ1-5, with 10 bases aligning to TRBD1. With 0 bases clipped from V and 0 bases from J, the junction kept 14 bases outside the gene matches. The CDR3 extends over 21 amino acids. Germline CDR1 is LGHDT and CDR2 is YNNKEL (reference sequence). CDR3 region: CASSQEGKGQGRGYSNQPQHF. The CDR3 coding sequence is TGTGCCAGCAGCCAAGAAGGAAAGGGACAGGGGAGAGGGTATAGCAATCAGCCCCAGCATTTT.

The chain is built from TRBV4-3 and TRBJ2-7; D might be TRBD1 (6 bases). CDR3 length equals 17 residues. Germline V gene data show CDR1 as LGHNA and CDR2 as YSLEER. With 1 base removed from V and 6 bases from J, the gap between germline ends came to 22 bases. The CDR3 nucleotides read TGCGCCAGCAGCCAAGGGACCACCGCAGGGGAGCCATCCGAGCAGTACTTC. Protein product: CASSQGTTAGEPSEQYF.